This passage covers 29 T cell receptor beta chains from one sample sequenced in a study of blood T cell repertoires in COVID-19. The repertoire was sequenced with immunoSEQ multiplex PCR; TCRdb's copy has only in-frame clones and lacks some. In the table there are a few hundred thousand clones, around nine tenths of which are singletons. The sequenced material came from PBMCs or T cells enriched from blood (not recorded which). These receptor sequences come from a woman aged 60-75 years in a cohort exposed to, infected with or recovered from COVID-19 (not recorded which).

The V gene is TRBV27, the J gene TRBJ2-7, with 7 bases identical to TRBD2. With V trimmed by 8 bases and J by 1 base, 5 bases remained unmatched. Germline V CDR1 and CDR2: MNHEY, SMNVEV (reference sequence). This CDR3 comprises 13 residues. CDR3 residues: CASGERGSYEQYF. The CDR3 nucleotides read TGTGCCAGCGGGGAGCGGGGTTCCTACGAGCAGTACTTC.

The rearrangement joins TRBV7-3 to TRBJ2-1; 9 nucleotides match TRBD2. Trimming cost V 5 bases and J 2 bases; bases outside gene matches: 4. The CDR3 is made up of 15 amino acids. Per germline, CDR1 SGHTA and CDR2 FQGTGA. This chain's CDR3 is CASSQAGGTYNEQFF. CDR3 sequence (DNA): TGTGCCAGCAGCCAAGCGGGAGGTACCTACAATGAGCAGTTCTTC. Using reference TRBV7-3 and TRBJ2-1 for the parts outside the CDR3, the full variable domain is GAGVSQTPSNKVTEKGKYVELRCDPISGHTALYWYRQSLGQGPEFLIYFQGTGAADDSGLPNDRFFAVRPEGSVSTLKIQRTERGDSAVYLCASSQAGGTYNEQFFGPGTRLTVL.

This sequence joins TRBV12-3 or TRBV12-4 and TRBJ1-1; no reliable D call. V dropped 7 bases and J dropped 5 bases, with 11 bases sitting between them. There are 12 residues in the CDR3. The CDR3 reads CASTGKGTEAFF. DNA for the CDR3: TGTGCCAGCACCGGGAAAGGAACTGAAGCTTTCTTT.

CDR3 DNA sequence: TGTGCCAGCTCACCACCGGGACTAGCGGGAATCAATGAGCAGTTCTTC. Translation gives CASSPPGLAGINEQFF. V usage is TRBV18 and J usage is TRBJ2-1; 13 nucleotides agree with TRBD2. V lost 0 bases and J lost 6; bases outside the gene matches: 2. From germline, CDR1 is KGHSH and CDR2 LQKENI. The CDR3 spans 16 residues.

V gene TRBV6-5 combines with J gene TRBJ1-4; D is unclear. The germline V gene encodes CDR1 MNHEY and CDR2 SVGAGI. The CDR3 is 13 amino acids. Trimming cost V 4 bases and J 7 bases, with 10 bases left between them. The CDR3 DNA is TGTGCCAGCAGTTGGAGGGAGGGTGAAAAACTGTTTTTT. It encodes CASSWREGEKLFF.

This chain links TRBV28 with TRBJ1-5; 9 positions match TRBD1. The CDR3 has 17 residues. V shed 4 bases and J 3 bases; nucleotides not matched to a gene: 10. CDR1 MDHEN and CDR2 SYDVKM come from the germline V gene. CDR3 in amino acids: CASSSLRTGAYNQPQHF. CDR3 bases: TGTGCCAGCAGTTCCTTACGGACAGGGGCGTACAATCAGCCCCAGCATTTT.

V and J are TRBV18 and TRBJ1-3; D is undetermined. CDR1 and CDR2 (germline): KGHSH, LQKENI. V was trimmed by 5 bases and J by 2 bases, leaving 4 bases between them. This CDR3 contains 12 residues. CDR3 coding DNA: TGTGCCAGCTCAGTCGCTGGAAACACCATATATTTT. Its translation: CASSVAGNTIYF. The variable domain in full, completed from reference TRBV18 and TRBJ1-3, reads NAGVMQNPRHLVRRRGQEARLRCSPMKGHSHVYWYRQLPEEGLKFMVYLQKENIIDESGMPKERFSAEFPKEGPSILRIQQVVRGDSAAYFCASSVAGNTIYFGEGSWLTVV.

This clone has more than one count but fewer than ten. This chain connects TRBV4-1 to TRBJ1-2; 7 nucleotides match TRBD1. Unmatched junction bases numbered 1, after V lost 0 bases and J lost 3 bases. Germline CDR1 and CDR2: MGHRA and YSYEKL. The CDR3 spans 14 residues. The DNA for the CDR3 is TGCGCCAGCAGCCAAGATCAGGGGGACTATGGCTACACCTTC. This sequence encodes CASSQDQGDYGYTF.

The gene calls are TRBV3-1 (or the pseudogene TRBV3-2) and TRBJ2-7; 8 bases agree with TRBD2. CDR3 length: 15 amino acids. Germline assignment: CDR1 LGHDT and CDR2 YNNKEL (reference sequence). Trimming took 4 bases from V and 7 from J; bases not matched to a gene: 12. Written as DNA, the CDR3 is TGTGCCAGCAGCCGGCAGGCGGGAGGTCCGGGGGAGCAGTACTTC. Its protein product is CASSRQAGGPGEQYF.

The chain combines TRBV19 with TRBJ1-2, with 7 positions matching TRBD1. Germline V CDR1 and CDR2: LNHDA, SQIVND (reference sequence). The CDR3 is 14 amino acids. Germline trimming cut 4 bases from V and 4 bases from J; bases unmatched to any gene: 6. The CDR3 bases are TGTGCCAGTAGTAACCGACAGGGATTCTATGGCTACACCTTC. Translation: CASSNRQGFYGYTF.

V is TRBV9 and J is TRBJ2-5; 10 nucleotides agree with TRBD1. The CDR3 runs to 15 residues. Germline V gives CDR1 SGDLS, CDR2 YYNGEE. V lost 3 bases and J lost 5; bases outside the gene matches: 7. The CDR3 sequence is CASSDRQGAGETQYF. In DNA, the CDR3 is TGTGCCAGCAGCGATAGACAGGGGGCGGGGGAGACCCAGTACTTC. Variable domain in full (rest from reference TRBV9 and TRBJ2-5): DSGVTQTPKHLITATGQRVTLRCSPRSGDLSVYWYQQSLDQGLQFLIQYYNGEERAKGNILERFSAQQFPDLHSELNLSSLELGDSALYFCASSDRQGAGETQYFGPGTRLLVL.

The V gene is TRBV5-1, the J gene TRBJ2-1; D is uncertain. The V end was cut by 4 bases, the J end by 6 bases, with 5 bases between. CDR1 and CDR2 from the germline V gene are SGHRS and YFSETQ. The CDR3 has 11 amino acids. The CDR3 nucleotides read TGCGCCAGCAGCCCGGGCAATGAGCAGTTCTTC. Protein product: CASSPGNEQFF.

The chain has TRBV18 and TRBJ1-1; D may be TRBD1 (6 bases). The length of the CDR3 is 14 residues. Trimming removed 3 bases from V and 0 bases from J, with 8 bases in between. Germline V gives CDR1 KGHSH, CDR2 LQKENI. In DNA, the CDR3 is TGTGCCAGCTCACCTACAGGGTTGAACACTGAAGCTTTCTTT. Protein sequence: CASSPTGLNTEAFF.

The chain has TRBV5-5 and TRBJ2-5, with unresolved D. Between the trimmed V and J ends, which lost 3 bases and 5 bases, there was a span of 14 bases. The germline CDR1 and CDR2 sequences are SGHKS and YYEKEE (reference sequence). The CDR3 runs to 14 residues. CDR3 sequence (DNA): TGTGCCAGCAGCTCTGACCTCGGCAGGGAGACCCAGTACTTC. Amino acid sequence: CASSSDLGRETQYF. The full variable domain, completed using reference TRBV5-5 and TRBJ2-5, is DAGVTQSPTHLIKTRGQQVTLRCSPISGHKSVSWYQQVLGQGPQFIFQYYEKEERGRGNFPDRFSARQFPNYSSELNVNALLLGDSALYLCASSSDLGRETQYFGPGTRLLVL.

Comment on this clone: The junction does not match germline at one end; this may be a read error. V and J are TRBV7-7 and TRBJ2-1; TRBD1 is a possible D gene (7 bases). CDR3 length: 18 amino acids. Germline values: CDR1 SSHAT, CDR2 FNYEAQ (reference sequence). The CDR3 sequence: CASSLGGAGIRSYNEQFF. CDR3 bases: TGTGCTAGCAGCTTAGGGGGCGCGGGAATTAGGTCCTACAATGAGCAGTTCTTC.

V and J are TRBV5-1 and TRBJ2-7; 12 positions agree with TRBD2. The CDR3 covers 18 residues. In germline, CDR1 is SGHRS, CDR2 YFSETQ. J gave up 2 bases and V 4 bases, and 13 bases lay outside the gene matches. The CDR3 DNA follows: TGCGCCAGCAGCCCCATCCCCTCGACTAGCGGGGGAGCCTACGAGCAGTACTTC. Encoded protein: CASSPIPSTSGGAYEQYF.

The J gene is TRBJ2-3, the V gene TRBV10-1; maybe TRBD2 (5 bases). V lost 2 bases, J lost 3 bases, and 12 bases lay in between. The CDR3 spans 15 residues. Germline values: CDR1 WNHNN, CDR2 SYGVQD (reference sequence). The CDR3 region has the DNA TGCGCCAGCAGTGAGGGGGAGTTAAAGACAGATACGCAGTATTTT. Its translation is CASSEGELKTDTQYF.

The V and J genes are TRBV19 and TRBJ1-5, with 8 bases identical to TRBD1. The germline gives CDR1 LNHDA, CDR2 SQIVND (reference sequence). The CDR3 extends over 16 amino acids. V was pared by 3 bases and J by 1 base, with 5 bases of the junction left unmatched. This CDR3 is CASSIADRVSNQPQHF. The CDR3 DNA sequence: TGTGCCAGTAGTATCGCGGACAGGGTCAGCAATCAGCCCCAGCATTTT.

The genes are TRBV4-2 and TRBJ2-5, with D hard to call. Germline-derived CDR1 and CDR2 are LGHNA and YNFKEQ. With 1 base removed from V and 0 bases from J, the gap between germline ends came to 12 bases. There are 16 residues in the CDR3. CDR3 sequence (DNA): TGTGCCAGCAGCCAAGCGGTGGGCAGCTACCAAGAGACCCAGTACTTC. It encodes CASSQAVGSYQETQYF.

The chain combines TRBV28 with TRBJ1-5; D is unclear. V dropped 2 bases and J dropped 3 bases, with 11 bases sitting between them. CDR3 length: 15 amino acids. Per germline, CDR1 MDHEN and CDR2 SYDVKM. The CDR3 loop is CASSLTDTSNQPQHF. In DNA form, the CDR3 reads TGTGCCAGCAGTTTAACTGACACTTCCAATCAGCCCCAGCATTTT.

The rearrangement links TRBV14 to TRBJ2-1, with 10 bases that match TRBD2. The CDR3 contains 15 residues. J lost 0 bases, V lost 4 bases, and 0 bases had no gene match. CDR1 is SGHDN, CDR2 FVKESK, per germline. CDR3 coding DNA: TGTGCCAGCAGCCGACTAGCGGGCTCCTACAATGAGCAGTTCTTC. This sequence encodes CASSRLAGSYNEQFF.

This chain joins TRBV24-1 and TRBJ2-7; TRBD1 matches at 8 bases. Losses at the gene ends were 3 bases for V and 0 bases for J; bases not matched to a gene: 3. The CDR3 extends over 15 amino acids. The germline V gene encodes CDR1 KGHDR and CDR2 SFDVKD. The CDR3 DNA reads TGTGCCACCAGTGATAGGACAGGGAGCTCCTACGAGCAGTACTTC. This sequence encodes CATSDRTGSSYEQYF.

Here the CDR3 reads CASSQVEVGGIVEQYF. The CDR3 DNA follows: TGTGCCAGCAGCCAAGTCGAGGTTGGCGGGATCGTCGAGCAGTACTTC. J is TRBJ2-7 and V is TRBV3-1 (or the pseudogene TRBV3-2); perhaps TRBD2 as D (6 bases). Germline V CDR1 and CDR2: LGHDT, YNNKEL (reference sequence). CDR3 length: 16 residues. V gave up 1 base and J gave up 6 bases, with 19 bases separating them.

CDR3 amino acids: CASSYGGTVQDTQYF. CDR3 nucleotide sequence: TGTGCCAGCAGTTACGGCGGGACAGTCCAGGATACGCAGTATTTT. The rearrangement joins TRBV6-2 or TRBV6-3 to TRBJ2-3; D possibly corresponds to TRBD1 (7 bases). The length of the CDR3 is 15 residues. The germline V gene has CDR1 MNHEY and CDR2 SVGEGT. Trimming removed 2 bases at V and 6 bases at J, with 15 bases between.

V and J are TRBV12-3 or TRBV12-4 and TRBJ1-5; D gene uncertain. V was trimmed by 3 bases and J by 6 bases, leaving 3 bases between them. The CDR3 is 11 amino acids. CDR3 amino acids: CASSLSQPQHF. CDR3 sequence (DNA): TGTGCCAGCAGTTTGAGTCAGCCCCAGCATTTT.

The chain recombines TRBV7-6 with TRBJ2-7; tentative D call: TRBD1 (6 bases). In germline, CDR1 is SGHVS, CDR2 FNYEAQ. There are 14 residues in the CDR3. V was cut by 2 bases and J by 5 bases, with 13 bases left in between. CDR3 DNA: TGTGCCAGCAGCTTAAACAGGGTTCTCCACGAGCAGTACTTC. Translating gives CASSLNRVLHEQYF.

DNA for the CDR3: TGTGCCAGCAGTTTCCCGGGAAGCAATCAGCCCCAGCATTTT. Amino acid sequence: CASSFPGSNQPQHF. The gene calls are TRBV6-5 and TRBJ1-5, with D unresolved. Germline CDR1 reads MNHEY; CDR2 reads SVGAGI. This CDR3 region has 14 residues. V lost 4 bases to trimming and J lost 1 base, with 8 bases between them.

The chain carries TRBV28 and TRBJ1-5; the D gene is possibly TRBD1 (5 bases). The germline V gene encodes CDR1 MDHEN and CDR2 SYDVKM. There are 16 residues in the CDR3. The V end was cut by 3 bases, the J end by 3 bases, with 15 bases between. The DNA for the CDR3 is TGTGCCAGCAGTTTCCGAAACGGACAAGCCAATCAGCCCCAGCATTTT. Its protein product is CASSFRNGQANQPQHF.

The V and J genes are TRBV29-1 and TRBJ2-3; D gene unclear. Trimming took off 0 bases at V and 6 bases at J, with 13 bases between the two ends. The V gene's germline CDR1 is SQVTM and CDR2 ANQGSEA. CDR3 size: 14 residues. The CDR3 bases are TGCAGCGTTGAAGATCACAGTCCCGCCGATACGCAGTATTTT. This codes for CSVEDHSPADTQYF.